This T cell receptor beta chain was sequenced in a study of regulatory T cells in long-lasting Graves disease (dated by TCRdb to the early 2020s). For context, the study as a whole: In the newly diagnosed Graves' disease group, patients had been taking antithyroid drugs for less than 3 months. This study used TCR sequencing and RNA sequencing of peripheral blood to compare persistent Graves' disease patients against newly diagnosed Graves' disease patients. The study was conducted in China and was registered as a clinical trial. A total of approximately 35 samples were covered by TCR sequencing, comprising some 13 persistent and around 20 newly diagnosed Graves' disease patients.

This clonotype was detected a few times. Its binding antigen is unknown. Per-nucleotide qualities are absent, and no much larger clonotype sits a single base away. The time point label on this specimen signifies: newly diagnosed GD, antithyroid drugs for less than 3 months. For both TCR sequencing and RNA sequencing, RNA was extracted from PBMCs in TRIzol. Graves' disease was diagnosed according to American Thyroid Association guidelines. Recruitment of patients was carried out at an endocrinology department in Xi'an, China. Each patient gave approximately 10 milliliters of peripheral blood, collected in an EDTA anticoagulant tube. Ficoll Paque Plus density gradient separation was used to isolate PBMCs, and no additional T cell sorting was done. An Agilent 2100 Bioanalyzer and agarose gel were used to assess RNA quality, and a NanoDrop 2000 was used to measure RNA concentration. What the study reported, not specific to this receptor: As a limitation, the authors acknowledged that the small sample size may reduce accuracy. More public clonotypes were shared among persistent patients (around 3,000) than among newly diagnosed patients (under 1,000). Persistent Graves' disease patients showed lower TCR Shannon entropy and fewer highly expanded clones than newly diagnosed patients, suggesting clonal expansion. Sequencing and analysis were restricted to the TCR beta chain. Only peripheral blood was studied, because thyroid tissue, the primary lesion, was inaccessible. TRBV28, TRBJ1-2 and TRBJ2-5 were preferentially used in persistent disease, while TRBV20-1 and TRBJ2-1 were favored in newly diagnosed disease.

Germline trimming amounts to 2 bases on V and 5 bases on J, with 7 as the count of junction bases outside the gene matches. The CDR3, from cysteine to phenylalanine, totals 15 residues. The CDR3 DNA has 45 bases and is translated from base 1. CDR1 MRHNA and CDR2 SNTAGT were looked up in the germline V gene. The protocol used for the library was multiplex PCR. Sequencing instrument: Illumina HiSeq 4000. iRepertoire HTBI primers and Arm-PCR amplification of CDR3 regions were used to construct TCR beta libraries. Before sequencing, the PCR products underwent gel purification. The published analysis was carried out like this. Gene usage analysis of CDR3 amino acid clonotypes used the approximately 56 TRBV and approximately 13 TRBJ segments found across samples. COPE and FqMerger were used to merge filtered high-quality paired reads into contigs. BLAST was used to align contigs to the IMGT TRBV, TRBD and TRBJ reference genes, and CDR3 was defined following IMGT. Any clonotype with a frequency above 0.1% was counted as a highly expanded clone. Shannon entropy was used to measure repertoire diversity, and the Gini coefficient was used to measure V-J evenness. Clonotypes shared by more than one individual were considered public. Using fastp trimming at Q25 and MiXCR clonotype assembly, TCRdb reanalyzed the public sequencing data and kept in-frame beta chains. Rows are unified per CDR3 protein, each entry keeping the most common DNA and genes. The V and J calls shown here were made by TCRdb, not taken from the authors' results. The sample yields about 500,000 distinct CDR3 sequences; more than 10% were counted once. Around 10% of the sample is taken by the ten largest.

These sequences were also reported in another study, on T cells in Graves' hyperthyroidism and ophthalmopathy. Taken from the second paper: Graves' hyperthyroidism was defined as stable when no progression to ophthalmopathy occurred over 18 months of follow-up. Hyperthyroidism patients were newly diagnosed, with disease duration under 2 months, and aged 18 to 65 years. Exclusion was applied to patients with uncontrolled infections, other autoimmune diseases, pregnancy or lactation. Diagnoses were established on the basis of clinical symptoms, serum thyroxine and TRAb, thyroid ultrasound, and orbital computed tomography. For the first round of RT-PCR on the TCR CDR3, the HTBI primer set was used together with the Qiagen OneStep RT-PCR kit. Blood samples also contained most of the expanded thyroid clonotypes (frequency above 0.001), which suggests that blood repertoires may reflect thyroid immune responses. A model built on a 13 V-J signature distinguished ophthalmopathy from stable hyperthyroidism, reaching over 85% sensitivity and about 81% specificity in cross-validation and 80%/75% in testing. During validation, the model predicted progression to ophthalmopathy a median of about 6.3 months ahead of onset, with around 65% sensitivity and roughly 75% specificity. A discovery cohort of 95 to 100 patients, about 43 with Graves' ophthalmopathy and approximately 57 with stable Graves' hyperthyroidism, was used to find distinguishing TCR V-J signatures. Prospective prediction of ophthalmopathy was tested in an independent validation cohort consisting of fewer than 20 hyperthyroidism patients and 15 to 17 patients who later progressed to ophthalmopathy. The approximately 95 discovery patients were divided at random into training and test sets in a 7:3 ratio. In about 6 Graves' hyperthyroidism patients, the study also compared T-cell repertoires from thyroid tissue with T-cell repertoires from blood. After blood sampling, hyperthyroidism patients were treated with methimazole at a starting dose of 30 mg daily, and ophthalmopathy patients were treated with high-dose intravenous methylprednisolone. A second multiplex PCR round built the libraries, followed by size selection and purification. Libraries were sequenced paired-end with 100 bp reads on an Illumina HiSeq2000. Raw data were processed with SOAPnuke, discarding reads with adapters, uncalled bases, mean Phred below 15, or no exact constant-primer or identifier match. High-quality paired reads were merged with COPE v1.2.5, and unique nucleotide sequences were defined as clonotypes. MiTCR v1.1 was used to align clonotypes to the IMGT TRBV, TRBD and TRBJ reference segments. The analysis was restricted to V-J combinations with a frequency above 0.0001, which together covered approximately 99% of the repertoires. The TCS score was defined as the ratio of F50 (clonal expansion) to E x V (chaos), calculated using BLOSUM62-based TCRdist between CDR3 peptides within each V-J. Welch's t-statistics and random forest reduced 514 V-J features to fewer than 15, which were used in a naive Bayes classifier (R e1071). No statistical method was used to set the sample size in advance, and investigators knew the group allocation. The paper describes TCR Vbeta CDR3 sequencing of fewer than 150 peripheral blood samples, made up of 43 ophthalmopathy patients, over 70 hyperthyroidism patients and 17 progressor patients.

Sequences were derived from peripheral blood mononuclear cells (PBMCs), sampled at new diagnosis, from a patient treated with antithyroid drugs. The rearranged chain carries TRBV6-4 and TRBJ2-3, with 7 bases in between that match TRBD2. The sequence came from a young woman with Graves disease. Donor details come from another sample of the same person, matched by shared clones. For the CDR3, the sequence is CASSDVTGGKDTQYF. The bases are TGTGCCAGCAGTGACGTAACGGGAGGTAAAGATACGCAGTATTTT.